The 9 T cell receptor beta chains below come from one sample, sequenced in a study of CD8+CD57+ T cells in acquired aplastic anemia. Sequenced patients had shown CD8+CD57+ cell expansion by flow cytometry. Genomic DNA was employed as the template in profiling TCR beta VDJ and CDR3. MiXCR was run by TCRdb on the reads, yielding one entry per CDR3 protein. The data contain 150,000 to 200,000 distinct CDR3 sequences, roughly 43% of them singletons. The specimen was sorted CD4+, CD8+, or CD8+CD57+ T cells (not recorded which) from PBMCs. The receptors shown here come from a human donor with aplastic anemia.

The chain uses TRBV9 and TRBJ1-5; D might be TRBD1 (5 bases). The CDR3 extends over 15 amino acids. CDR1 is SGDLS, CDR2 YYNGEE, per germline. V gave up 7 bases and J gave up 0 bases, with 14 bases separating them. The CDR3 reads CASATGGNSNQPQHF. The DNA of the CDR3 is TGTGCCAGCGCTACGGGGGGAAATAGCAATCAGCCCCAGCATTTT.

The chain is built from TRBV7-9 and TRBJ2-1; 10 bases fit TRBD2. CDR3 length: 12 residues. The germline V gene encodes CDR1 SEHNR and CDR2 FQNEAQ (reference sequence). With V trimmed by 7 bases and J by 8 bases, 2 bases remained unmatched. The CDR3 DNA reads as TGTGCCAGCACTAGCGGGGGTGATGAGCAGTTCTTC. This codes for CASTSGGDEQFF.

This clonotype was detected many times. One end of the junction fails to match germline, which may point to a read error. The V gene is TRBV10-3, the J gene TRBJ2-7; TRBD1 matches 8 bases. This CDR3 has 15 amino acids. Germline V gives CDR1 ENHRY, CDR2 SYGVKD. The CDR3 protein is CASSEAGTGYYEQYF. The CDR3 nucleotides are TGTGCCAGCAGTGAGGCTGGGACAGGCTACTACGAGCAGTACTTC.

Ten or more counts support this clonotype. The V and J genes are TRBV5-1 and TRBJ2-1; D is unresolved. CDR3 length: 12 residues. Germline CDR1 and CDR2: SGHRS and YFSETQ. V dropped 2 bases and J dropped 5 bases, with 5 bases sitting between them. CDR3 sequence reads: CASSFSNNEQFF. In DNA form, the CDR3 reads TGCGCCAGCAGCTTCTCTAACAATGAGCAGTTCTTC.

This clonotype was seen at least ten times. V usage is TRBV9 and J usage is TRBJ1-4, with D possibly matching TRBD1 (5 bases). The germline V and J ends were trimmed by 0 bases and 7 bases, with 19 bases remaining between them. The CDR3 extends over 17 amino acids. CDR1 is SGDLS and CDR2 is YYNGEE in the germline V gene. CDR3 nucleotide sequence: TGTGCCAGCAGCGTAGATGGGGGTAGTGGCTCGAGTGAAAAACTGTTTTTT. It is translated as CASSVDGGSGSSEKLFF.

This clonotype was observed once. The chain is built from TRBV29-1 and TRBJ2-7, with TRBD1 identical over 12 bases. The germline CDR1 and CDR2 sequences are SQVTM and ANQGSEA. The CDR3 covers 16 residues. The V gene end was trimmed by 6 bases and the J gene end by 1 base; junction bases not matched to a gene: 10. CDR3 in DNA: TGCAGCGTCGGAACCGGGACAGGGGGCTCATCCTACGAGCAGTACTTC. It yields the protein CSVGTGTGGSSYEQYF.

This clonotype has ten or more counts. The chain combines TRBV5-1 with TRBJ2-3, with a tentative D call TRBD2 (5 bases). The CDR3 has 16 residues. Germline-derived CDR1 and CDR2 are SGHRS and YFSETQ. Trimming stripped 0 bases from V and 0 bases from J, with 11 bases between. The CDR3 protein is CASSLVLGGSTDTQYF. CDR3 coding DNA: TGCGCCAGCAGCTTGGTTTTAGGCGGGAGCACAGATACGCAGTATTTT.

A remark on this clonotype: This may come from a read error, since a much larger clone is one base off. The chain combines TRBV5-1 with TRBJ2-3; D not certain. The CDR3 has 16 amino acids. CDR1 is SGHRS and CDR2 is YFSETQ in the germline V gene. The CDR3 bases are TGCGCCAGCAGCTTGGTGACGCAGCCTGACACAGATACGCACTATTTT. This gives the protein CASSLVTQPDTDTHYF.

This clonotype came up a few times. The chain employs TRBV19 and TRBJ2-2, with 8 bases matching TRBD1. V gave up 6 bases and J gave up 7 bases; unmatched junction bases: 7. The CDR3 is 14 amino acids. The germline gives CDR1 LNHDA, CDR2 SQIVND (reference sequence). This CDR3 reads CASRTGGSIGELFF. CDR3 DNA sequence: TGTGCCAGTAGAACAGGGGGTAGTATCGGGGAGCTGTTTTTT.